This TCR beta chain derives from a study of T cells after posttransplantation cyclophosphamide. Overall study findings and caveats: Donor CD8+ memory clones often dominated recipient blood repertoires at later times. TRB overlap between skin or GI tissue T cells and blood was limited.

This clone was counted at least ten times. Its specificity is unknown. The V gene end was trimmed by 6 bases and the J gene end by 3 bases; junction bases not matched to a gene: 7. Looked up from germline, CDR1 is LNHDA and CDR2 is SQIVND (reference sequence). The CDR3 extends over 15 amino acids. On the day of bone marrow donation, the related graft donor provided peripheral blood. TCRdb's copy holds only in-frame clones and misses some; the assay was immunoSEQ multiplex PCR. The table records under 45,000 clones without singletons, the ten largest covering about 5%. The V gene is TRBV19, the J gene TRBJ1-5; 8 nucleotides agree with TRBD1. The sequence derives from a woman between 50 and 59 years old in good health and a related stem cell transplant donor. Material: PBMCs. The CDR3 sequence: CASRKDRDPNQPQHF. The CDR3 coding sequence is TGTGCCAGTAGAAAGGACAGGGACCCCAATCAGCCCCAGCATTTT. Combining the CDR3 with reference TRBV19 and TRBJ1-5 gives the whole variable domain DGGITQSPKYLFRKEGQNVTLSCEQNLNHDAMYWYRQDPGQGLRLIYYSQIVNDFQKGDIAEGYSVSREKKESFPLTVTSAQKNPTAFYLCASRKDRDPNQPQHFGDGTRLSIL.